These 11 T cell receptor beta chains share one sample of origin, sequenced in a study of CD8+ T cells in alopecia areata. Sequencing used cDNA as its template, made by extracting RNA and reverse transcribing it. The assay was immunoSEQ multiplex PCR, and TCRdb's table has in-frame clones only and misses some. The table lists about 120,000 clones, no singletons, with 15% to 20% in the top ten. Sequenced: lesional skin. These receptors originate from a C3H/HeJ mouse with alopecia areata. This strain has MHC haplotype H2-k.

With respect to this clone: Any gene name here is a mouse gene name. The read falls 4 residues short of the CDR3 end, and the missing part is taken from the germline J gene. Other DNA variants within this sample encode the same CDR3. The chain has TRBV19 and TRBJ2-1; 10 positions agree with TRBD2. J gave up 4 bases and V 5 bases, and 3 bases lay outside the gene matches. CDR1 is FNHDT, CDR2 SITEND, per germline (reference sequence). The CDR3 spans 14 residues. The part of the CDR3 DNA that was read is TGTGCCAGCAGCACGGACTGGGGGTATGCT. This codes for CASSTDWGYA. The full CDR3 is CASSTDWGYAEQFF.

This clone showed up many times. Germline and genes: mouse. The read gets to within 4 residues of the CDR3 end, and the germline J gene fills in the rest. The chain uses TRBV19 and TRBJ2-1; a possible D gene is TRBD2 (5 bases). CDR3 length: 16 residues. Trimming removed 1 base from V and 0 bases from J, with 11 bases in between. CDR1 FNHDT and CDR2 SITEND come from the germline V gene (reference sequence). The sequenced CDR3 bases are TGTGCCAGCAGTATATCTGGGAGCTATAACTATGCT. Its protein product is CASSISGSYNYA. The whole CDR3 protein is CASSISGSYNYAEQFF.

On this clone: The protein TCRdb lists differs from the translation of the DNA at residue 13; the protein given here is translated from the DNA itself. Gene names are the mouse ones. The CDR3 loop reads CASSDRDRGSGNTLYF. The DNA read from the CDR3 is TGTGCTAGCAGCGACCGGGACAGGGGTTCTGGAAATACG. The chain employs TRBV17 and TRBJ1-3; TRBD1 agrees at 10 bases. The missing CDR3 end, 3 residues past where the read stops, is filled in from the germline J gene. The CDR3 is 16 amino acids. Germline trimming cut 6 bases from V and 0 bases from J; bases unmatched to any gene: 5. Per the germline V gene, CDR1 is MNHDT and CDR2 is YYDKIL. Drawing the rest from reference TRBV17 and TRBJ1-3, the complete variable domain is DTTVKQNPRYKLARVGKPVNLICSQTMNHDTMYWYQKKPNQAPKLLLFYYDKILNREADTFEKFQSSRPNNSFCSLYIGSAGLEYSAMYLCASSDRDRGSGNTLYFGEGSRLIVV.

Turning to this clone: One junction end does not reproduce the germline sequence, and a read error may be involved. Here the gene names and germline are mouse. The read falls 4 residues short of the CDR3 end, and the missing part is taken from the germline J gene. The genes are TRBV4 and TRBJ2-7; 10 bases agree with TRBD2. CDR3 length: 16 residues. Germline CDR1 reads LGHDT; CDR2 reads YNNKQL (reference sequence). The CDR3 loop reads CASSPPDWGSSYEQYF. The CDR3 bases that were read are TGTGCTAGCAGCCCCCCGGACTGGGGGAGCTCCTAT.

This clone was counted ten times or more. The listed genes are named as in mouse. The read terminates 4 residues ahead of where the CDR3 ends, so the germline J gene completes it. The V call is TRBV13-3, the J call TRBJ2-1, with 7 positions matching TRBD1. CDR3 size: 13 residues. The germline V gene encodes CDR1 NNHDY and CDR2 SYVADS. This CDR3 is CASRRQGGTEQFF. The DNA read from the CDR3 is TGTGCCAGCAGGAGACAGGGTGGGACT.

This clone was recorded at least ten times. Mouse gene names and germline throughout. Read data end 4 residues before the CDR3 end; the end is taken from the germline J gene. Other DNA sequences in the sample encode the same CDR3. V usage is TRBV13-3 and J usage is TRBJ2-1; 10 nucleotides agree with TRBD2. CDR1 is NNHDY, CDR2 SYVADS, per germline. The CDR3 length is 15 residues. The part of the CDR3 DNA that was read is TGTGCCAGCAGTGATCCTGGGGGGGCGCGAGCT. It codes for CASSDPGGARA. The whole CDR3 reads CASSDPGGARAEQFF.

This clone was counted a few times. These gene names are mouse names. The CDR3 end lies 4 residues beyond the end of the read and is filled in from the germline J gene. The V call is TRBV17, the J call TRBJ1-1; a possible D gene is TRBD1 (6 bases). The germline CDR1 and CDR2 sequences are MNHDT and YYDKIL. This CDR3 spans 13 amino acids. Trimming shortened V by 7 bases and J by 4 bases, and 13 bases separated the two germline ends. The CDR3: CASTRQAGTEVFF. Partial CDR3 DNA: TGTGCTAGCACCCGACAGGCAGGCACA.

Comments on this clone: Gene names refer to mouse genes. The CDR3 end lies 4 residues beyond the end of the read and is filled in from the germline J gene. The chain combines TRBV13-1 with TRBJ2-5, with a possible D match to TRBD1 (5 bases). V lost 0 bases, J lost 2 bases, and 7 bases lay in between. CDR1 is NSHNY, CDR2 SYGAGN, per germline. This CDR3 contains 14 residues. CDR3 amino acids: CASSDGTIQDTQYF. The CDR3 DNA, read in part, is TGTGCCAGCAGTGATGGGACAATCCAAGAC.

This clone was counted only a few times. Gene names and germline refer to mouse. Read data end 4 residues before the CDR3 end; the end is taken from the germline J gene. The chain carries TRBV19 and TRBJ2-5, with D unresolved. Germline V CDR1 and CDR2: FNHDT, SITEND (reference sequence). CDR3 length: 14 residues. V lost 1 base, J lost 0 bases, and 6 bases lay in between. This chain's CDR3 is CASSISRNQDTQYF. Partial CDR3 DNA: TGTGCCAGCAGTATATCCAGAAACCAAGAC. The whole variable domain, remainder taken from reference TRBV19 and TRBJ2-5, is GGIITQTPKFLIGQEGQKLTLKCQQNFNHDTMYWYRQDSGKGLRLIYYSITENDLQKGDLSEGYDASREKKSSFSLTVTSAQKNEMAVFLCASSISRNQDTQYFGPGTRLLVL.

This clone showed up just a few times. Gene names refer to mouse genes. From the germline J gene comes the end of the CDR3, since the read stops 4 residues before it. J is TRBJ2-3 and V is TRBV13-3, with 7 nucleotides matching TRBD1. Germline CDR1 reads NNHDY; CDR2 reads SYVADS. With V trimmed by 5 bases and J by 0 bases, 9 bases remained unmatched. The CDR3 consists of 16 residues. CDR3 in amino acids: CASRGTAQSSAETLYF. The CDR3 DNA, read in part, is TGTGCCAGCAGGGGGACAGCCCAATCTAGTGCAGAA.

A few counts support this clone. Genes and germline are mouse. Coverage ceases 4 residues before the CDR3 finishes, and the germline J gene fills in the end. The chain is built from TRBV16 and TRBJ2-4, with D perhaps matching TRBD2 (6 bases). Looked up from germline, CDR1 is SGHSA and CDR2 is FRNQAP. This CDR3 comprises 13 residues. V shed 5 bases and J shed 1 base, with 7 bases lying between them. CDR3 sequence: CASSTGRQNTLYF. The sequenced part of the CDR3 DNA is TGTGCAAGCAGCACTGGGCGTCAAAAC.